A single sample gave rise to the 18 T cell receptor beta chains below, sequenced in a study of blood T cell repertoires in COVID-19. This table comes from immunoSEQ multiplex PCR, and its TCRdb copy is limited to in-frame clones, with some not included. Here the sample spans 80,000 or so clones, 91% being singletons. The specimen was peripheral blood. The receptors stem from a woman between 50 and 59 years old in a cohort sampled during active COVID-19.

The chain uses TRBV28 and TRBJ2-2; 9 nucleotides line up with TRBD1. This CDR3 region has 16 residues. J was trimmed by 6 bases and V by 10 bases; bases with no gene match: 15. Germline V gene lookup returns CDR1 MDHEN and CDR2 SYDVKM. The chain's CDR3 is CATNPGDRGSAGELFF. The CDR3 region has the DNA TGTGCCACCAATCCCGGAGACAGGGGGAGTGCCGGGGAGCTGTTTTTT.

The CDR3 coding sequence is TGTGCCAGCAGCCAAGAAGCCAGGGAAGGCTATGGCTACACCTTC. Amino acid sequence: CASSQEAREGYGYTF. The chain joins TRBV4-2 to TRBJ1-2; perhaps TRBD1 as D (5 bases). Germline V CDR1 and CDR2: LGHNA, YNFKEQ. Trimming shortened V by 0 bases and J by 4 bases, and 12 bases separated the two germline ends. The CDR3 loop spans 15 amino acids.

The chain combines TRBV29-1 with TRBJ1-2; TRBD1 might be the D (6 bases). Per the germline V gene, CDR1 is SQVTM and CDR2 is ANQGSEA. Trimming pared 7 bases from V and 2 bases from J, leaving 11 bases between. This CDR3 comprises 12 residues. CDR3 sequence reads: CSAGTGNYGYTF. DNA for the CDR3: TGCAGCGCCGGAACAGGGAACTATGGCTACACCTTC. The variable domain in full, completed from reference TRBV29-1 and TRBJ1-2, reads SAVISQKPSRDICQRGTSLTIQCQVDSQVTMMFWYRQQPGQSLTLIATANQGSEATYESGFVIDKFPISRPNLTFSTLTVSNMSPEDSSIYLCSAGTGNYGYTFGSGTRLTVV.

The rearrangement uses TRBV10-3 and TRBJ1-5, with 7 bases that match TRBD1. CDR3 length equals 14 residues. Per germline, CDR1 ENHRY and CDR2 SYGVKD. V gave up 6 bases and J gave up 3 bases; unmatched junction bases: 5. CDR3 sequence reads: CAISGDSINQPQHF. CDR3 bases: TGTGCCATCAGCGGGGACAGCATCAATCAGCCCCAGCATTTT.

The V call is TRBV19, the J call TRBJ1-1; TRBD1 matches 7 bases. Germline-derived CDR1 and CDR2 are LNHDA and SQIVND (reference sequence). V trimming: 6 bases; J trimming: 6 bases; junction bases outside the gene matches: 10. The CDR3 length is 14 residues. The CDR3 protein is CASSRRQGVAEAFF. The CDR3 DNA sequence: TGTGCCAGTAGCCGGAGACAGGGCGTTGCTGAAGCTTTCTTT.

V and J are TRBV29-1 and TRBJ2-7, with D tentatively TRBD2 (7 bases). V was cut by 6 bases and J by 0 bases, with 18 bases left in between. This CDR3 spans 15 amino acids. CDR1 and CDR2 from the germline V gene are SQVTM and ANQGSEA. The CDR3 reads CSVGVRGRDSYEQYF. CDR3 bases: TGCAGCGTGGGGGTAAGGGGGAGGGACTCCTACGAGCAGTACTTC.

This clone was observed once. The CDR3 DNA reads as TGTGCCAGCAGCTTGGCCCCGAGGCACCTTAACTACGAGCAGTACTTC. This codes for CASSLAPRHLNYEQYF. The V and J genes are TRBV5-5 and TRBJ2-7; D gene ambiguous. Germline loops: CDR1 SGHKS, CDR2 YYEKEE (reference sequence). The CDR3 consists of 16 residues. Trimming took off 0 bases at V and 3 bases at J, with 16 bases between the two ends.

This chain uses TRBV19 with TRBJ1-3; 8 bases fit TRBD1. Germline-derived CDR1 and CDR2 are LNHDA and SQIVND (reference sequence). The V segment lost 4 bases and the J segment 2 bases; nucleotides outside the gene matches: 7. The CDR3 runs to 16 residues. CDR3 amino acids: CASSSGDRLAGNTIYF. The CDR3 DNA is TGTGCCAGTAGTAGTGGGGACAGGCTGGCTGGAAACACCATATATTTT. The full variable domain, rest sourced from reference TRBV19 and TRBJ1-3, is DGGITQSPKYLFRKEGQNVTLSCEQNLNHDAMYWYRQDPGQGLRLIYYSQIVNDFQKGDIAEGYSVSREKKESFPLTVTSAQKNPTAFYLCASSSGDRLAGNTIYFGEGSWLTVV.

The chain couples TRBV7-3 to TRBJ2-7, with a tentative D call TRBD2 (5 bases). The germline gives CDR1 SGHTA, CDR2 FQGTGA. Trimming pared 5 bases from V and 2 bases from J, leaving 10 bases between. The length of the CDR3 is 13 residues. CDR3 coding DNA: TGTGCCAGCAGCCCTAGCCCCCCCTACGAGCAGTACTTC. It is translated as CASSPSPPYEQYF.

The rearrangement links TRBV5-5 to TRBJ1-2; D remains ambiguous. CDR3 length: 14 amino acids. Trimming stripped 2 bases from V and 8 bases from J, with 16 bases between. Germline V CDR1 and CDR2: SGHKS, YYEKEE (reference sequence). CDR3: CASSFAGIFGGYTF. CDR3 in DNA: TGTGCCAGCAGCTTCGCGGGGATCTTTGGGGGCTACACCTTC.

This clone was counted a single time. The gene calls are TRBV12-3 or TRBV12-4 and TRBJ2-3; D remains unclear. The V gene lost 7 bases and the J gene lost 6 bases, with 14 bases spanning the gap. The CDR3 runs to 13 residues. The CDR3: CASISPSLDTQYF. DNA for the CDR3: TGTGCCAGCATCTCCCCTAGTTTGGATACGCAGTATTTT.

The V and J genes are TRBV4-1 and TRBJ1-2, with no clear D. Germline V gene sequence: CDR1 MGHRA, CDR2 YSYEKL. Deletions cut 3 bases from V and 8 bases from J, with 16 bases between. The CDR3 is 14 residues long. The CDR3 DNA is TGCGCCAGCAGCCAGTTTGATCAGGTTCGCGGCTACACCTTC. Translated, it gives CASSQFDQVRGYTF.

The rearrangement links TRBV7-9 to TRBJ2-1; 7 bases fit TRBD2. Germline V CDR1 and CDR2: SEHNR, FQNEAQ (reference sequence). V lost 5 bases, J lost 10 bases, and 8 bases stayed unmatched. CDR3 size: 13 residues. The CDR3 DNA follows: TGTGCCAGCAGCCTCGGACTAGTGGGGGAGCAGTTCTTC. Its translation is CASSLGLVGEQFF.

This clone appeared a single time. The gene calls are TRBV5-6 and TRBJ2-5, with D possibly being TRBD1 (6 bases). The CDR3 contains 15 residues. Trimming took off 4 bases at V and 5 bases at J, with 18 bases between the two ends. Looked up from germline, CDR1 is SGHDT and CDR2 is YYEEEE. The CDR3 DNA reads TGTGCCAGCAGCCCCCAAGGGAATACAGGGGAGACCCAGTACTTC. Translation: CASSPQGNTGETQYF.

Comment on this clone: The limits of the CDR3 on the DNA are not certain, so only TCRdb's listed CDR3 is given. The rearrangement joins TRBV9 to TRBJ2-1; TRBD1, the D gene given by the table, was not confirmed from the DNA. Germline V lookup: CDR1 SGDLS, CDR2 YYNGEE. The length of the CDR3 is 16 amino acids, counting both ends. CDR3 residues: CASSPLWTRAHNEQFF.

This clone was recorded only once. The CDR3 region has the DNA TGTGCCAGCAGCCAAGTTGCGGGAAGCGGCGTAGGGGCCAACGTCCTGACTTTC. It is translated as CASSQVAGSGVGANVLTF. This chain uses TRBV14 with TRBJ2-6; TRBD2 is a possible D gene (6 bases). Germline V lookup: CDR1 SGHDN, CDR2 FVKESK. Deletions cut 1 base from V and 4 bases from J, with 17 bases between. The CDR3 loop spans 18 amino acids.

The chain combines TRBV30 with TRBJ1-2; 9 nucleotides agree with TRBD1. The CDR3 contains 15 residues. Germline V gene data show CDR1 as GTSNPN and CDR2 as SVGIG (reference sequence). V lost 2 bases, J lost 8 bases, and 12 bases stayed unmatched. The CDR3 loop reads CAWSYSRDRDNGYTF. CDR3 nucleotides: TGTGCCTGGAGTTATTCCCGGGACAGGGACAACGGCTACACCTTC.

The gene calls are TRBV11-3 and TRBJ2-5; 10 bases align to TRBD1. In germline, CDR1 is SGHNT, CDR2 YENEEA. This CDR3 spans 15 amino acids. V dropped 3 bases and J dropped 1; count of bases not matched to a gene: 2. The CDR3, as DNA: TGTGCCAGCAGCTTGACAGGGGGCTCCCAAGAGACCCAGTACTTC. Amino acids: CASSLTGGSQETQYF.